The present TCR beta chain was sequenced within a study of CD8 T cells in ankylosing spondylitis. Study-level findings and limits: CD8+ cells made up the disease-linked clones, which were relatively rare in peripheral blood. Significant enrichment of disease-linked clones was reported in matched ankylosing spondylitis synovial fluid.

5'-RACE, quantitative and with molecular barcodes, yielded the TCR beta libraries. TCRdb processed the 5' RACE reads anew with MiXCR; each CDR3 protein has one entry. The profile shows fewer than 250,000 distinct CDR3 sequences, about 10% of them singletons. Germline-derived CDR1 and CDR2 are SGHTA and FQGNSA. The CDR3 contains 11 residues. Trimming stripped 0 bases from V and 6 bases from J, with 3 bases between. About this clonotype itself: The target antigen is unknown.

The chain joins TRBV7-2 to TRBJ2-7; D is uncertain. Source material: blood, either unsorted or a sorted T cell fraction (not recorded which). This sequence was found in a male donor with ankylosing spondylitis or in good health (not recorded which). CDR3 sequence: CASSLAIEQYF. In DNA form, the CDR3 reads TGTGCCAGCAGCTTAGCCATCGAGCAGTACTTC.